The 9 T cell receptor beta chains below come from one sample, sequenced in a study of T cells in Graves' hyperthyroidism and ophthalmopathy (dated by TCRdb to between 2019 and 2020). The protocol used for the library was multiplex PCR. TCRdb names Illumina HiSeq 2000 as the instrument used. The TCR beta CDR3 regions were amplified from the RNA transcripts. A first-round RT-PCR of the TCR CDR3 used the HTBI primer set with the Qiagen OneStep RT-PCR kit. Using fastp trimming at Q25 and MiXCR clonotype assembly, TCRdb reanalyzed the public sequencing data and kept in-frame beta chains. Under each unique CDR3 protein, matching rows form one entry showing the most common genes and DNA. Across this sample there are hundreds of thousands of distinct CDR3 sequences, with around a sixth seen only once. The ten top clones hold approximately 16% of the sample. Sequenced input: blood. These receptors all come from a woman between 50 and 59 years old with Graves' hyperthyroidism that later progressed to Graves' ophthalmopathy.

The CDR3 is CSRSLSSYNEQFF. The CDR3 DNA reads as TGCAGTCGGTCATTAAGCTCCTACAATGAGCAGTTCTTC. This chain connects TRBV20-1 to TRBJ2-1, with D unclear. This CDR3 has 13 amino acids. V was shortened by 8 bases and J by 0 bases, with 11 bases between the two germline ends. Germline V lookup: CDR1 DFQATT, CDR2 SNEGSKA (reference sequence).

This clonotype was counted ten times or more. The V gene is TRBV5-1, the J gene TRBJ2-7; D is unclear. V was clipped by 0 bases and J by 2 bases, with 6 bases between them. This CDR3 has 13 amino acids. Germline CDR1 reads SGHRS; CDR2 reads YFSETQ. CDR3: CASSLAETYEQYF. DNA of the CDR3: TGCGCCAGCAGCTTGGCCGAGACCTACGAGCAGTACTTC.

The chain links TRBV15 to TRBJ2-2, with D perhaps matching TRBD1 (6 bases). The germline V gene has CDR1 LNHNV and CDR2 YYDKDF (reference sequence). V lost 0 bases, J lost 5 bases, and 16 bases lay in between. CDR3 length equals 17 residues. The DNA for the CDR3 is TGTGCCACCAGCAGAGATAGGGTCTCAGGGGAAACCGGGGAGCTGTTTTTT. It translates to CATSRDRVSGETGELFF.

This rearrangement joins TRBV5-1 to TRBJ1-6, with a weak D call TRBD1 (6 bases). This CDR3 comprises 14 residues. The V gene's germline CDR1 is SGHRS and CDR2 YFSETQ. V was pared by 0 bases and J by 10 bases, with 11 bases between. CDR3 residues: CASSLEGGGSPLHF. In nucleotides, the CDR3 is TGCGCCAGCAGCTTGGAGGGGGGCGGCTCACCCCTCCACTTT. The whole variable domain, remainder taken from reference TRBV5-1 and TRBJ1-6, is KAGVTQTPRYLIKTRGQQVTLSCSPISGHRSVSWYQQTPGQGLQFLFEYFSETQRNKGNFPGRFSGRQFSNSRSEMNVSTLELGDSALYLCASSLEGGGSPLHFGNGTRLTVT.

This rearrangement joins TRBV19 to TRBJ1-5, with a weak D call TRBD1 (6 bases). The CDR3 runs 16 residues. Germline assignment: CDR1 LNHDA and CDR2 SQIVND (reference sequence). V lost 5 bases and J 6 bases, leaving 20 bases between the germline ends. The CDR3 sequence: CASSDPANRVRQPQHF. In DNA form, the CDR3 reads TGTGCCAGTAGTGATCCGGCCAACAGGGTCCGTCAGCCCCAGCATTTT.

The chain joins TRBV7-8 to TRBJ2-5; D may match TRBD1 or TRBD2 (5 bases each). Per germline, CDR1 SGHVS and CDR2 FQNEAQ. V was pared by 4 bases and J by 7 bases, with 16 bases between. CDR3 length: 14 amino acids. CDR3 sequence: CASSSMGDPRTQYF. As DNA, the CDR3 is TGTGCCAGCAGCTCGATGGGGGACCCGCGGACCCAGTACTTC.

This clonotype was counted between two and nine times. The CDR3 sequence: CASSLDGVWEPQHF. CDR3 sequence (DNA): TGCGCCAGCAGCTTGGACGGGGTTTGGGAGCCCCAGCATTTT. The chain combines TRBV5-1 with TRBJ1-5, with D uncertain. CDR3 size: 14 residues. V was pared by 0 bases and J by 8 bases, with 12 bases between. Germline V gene lookup returns CDR1 SGHRS and CDR2 YFSETQ.

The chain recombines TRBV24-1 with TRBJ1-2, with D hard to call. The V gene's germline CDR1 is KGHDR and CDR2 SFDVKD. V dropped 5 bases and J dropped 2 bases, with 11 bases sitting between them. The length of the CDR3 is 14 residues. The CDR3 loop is CATSGSGNNYGYTF. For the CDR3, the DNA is TGTGCCACCAGTGGCTCCGGGAACAACTATGGCTACACCTTC.

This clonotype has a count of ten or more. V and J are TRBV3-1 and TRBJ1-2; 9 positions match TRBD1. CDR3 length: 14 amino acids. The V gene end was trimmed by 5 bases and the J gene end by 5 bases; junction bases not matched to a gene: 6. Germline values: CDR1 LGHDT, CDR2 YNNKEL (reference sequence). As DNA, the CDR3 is TGTGCCAGCAGCACCCGGGACAGGGATTATGGCTACACCTTC. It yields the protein CASSTRDRDYGYTF.